This is a list of T cell receptor beta chains from one sample in a study of chemoradiotherapy in HPV16-positive cancers. The table came from immunoSEQ multiplex PCR; TCRdb's copy has only in-frame clones and leaves some out. The sample yields about 12,000 clones, about three fifths seen once. The specimen was taken from a patient who underwent chemoradiotherapy. The source of these receptors is a human donor with HPV-associated anogenital cancer. CDR3s include the opening cysteine and the closing phenylalanine or tryptophan. D genes are given only for firm matches. A row's size may be missing; if present it is once, few, many or a size class.

>few|.|TRBJ2-7|TRBV5-6
CASSSAGRIYEQYF
TGTGCCAGCAGCTCGGCGGGACGGATCTACGAGCAGTACTTC
>once|.|TRBJ2-7|TRBV7-2
CASSVGGAYEQYF
TGTGCCAGCAGCGTGGGGGGCGCGTACGAGCAGTACTTC
>once|TRBD2|TRBJ2-5|TRBV15
CATSRAGGPETQYF
TGTGCCACCAGCAGAGCGGGGGGGCCAGAGACCCAGTACTTC
>.|.|TRBJ2-7|TRBV5-6
CASSSATGFEQYF
TGTGCCAGCAGCTCCGCCACGGGTTTCGAGCAGTACTTC
>.|TRBD2|TRBJ2-1|TRBV19
CASSPGLALYNEQFF
TGTGCCAGTAGTCCCGGACTAGCCCTCTACAATGAGCAGTTCTTC
>.|TRBD1|TRBJ2-1|TRBV7-3
CASSLDRDNEQFF
TGTGCCAGCAGTTTAGACAGGGACAATGAGCAGTTCTTC
>.|.|TRBJ2-7|TRBV5-1
CASSLSQGLVYEQYF
TGCGCCAGCAGCTTGAGTCAGGGGTTAGTTTACGAGCAGTACTTC
>medium-sized|TRBD2|TRBJ2-1|TRBV6-4
CASSDLAGGDNEQFF
TGTGCCAGCAGTGATTTAGCGGGGGGGGACAATGAGCAGTTCTTC
>.|.|TRBJ2-2|TRBV2
CASRRDGPTGELFF
TGTGCCAGCAGAAGGGACGGACCAACCGGGGAGCTGTTTTTT
>.|.|TRBJ2-1|TRBV5-6
CASSFESGSYYNEQFF
TGTGCCAGCAGCTTTGAATCAGGCAGCTACTACAATGAGCAGTTCTTC
>.|TRBD2|TRBJ2-1|TRBV19
CASSILAGEGEQFF
TGTGCCAGTAGTATACTAGCGGGGGAGGGTGAGCAGTTCTTC
>few|TRBD1|TRBJ2-6|TRBV5-1
CASSQGQGRAGANVLTF
TGCGCCAGCAGCCAGGGACAGGGGAGGGCTGGGGCCAACGTCCTGACTTTC
>.|TRBD1|TRBJ2-7|TRBV4-2
CASSQLGDRSYEQYF
TGTGCCAGCAGCCAATTGGGGGACAGGAGCTACGAGCAGTACTTC
>few|TRBD2|TRBJ2-2|TRBV5-1
CASSRTSGLNTGELFF
TGCGCCAGCAGCCGGACTAGCGGGCTGAACACCGGGGAGCTGTTTTTT
>.|TRBD2|TRBJ2-1|TRBV11-2
CASSFGLASYNEQFF
TGTGCCAGCAGCTTTGGACTAGCCTCCTACAATGAGCAGTTCTTC
>.|.|TRBJ2-3|TRBV5-1
CASSLGGRIDTQYF
TGCGCCAGCAGCTTGGGCGGACGCATAGATACGCAGTATTTT
>once|.|TRBJ2-6|TRBV2
CASAIATLGANVLTF
TGTGCCAGCGCTATAGCTACGTTAGGGGCCAACGTCCTGACTTTC
>.|TRBD1|TRBJ2-3|TRBV28
CASSPPDRVFADTQYF
TGTGCCAGCAGTCCCCCAGACAGGGTCTTCGCAGATACGCAGTATTTT
>few|.|TRBJ2-3|TRBV19
CASRNRGGADTQYF
TGTGCCAGTAGGAACAGGGGAGGAGCAGATACGCAGTATTTT
>.|.|TRBJ2-2|TRBV6-1
CASSPSGFGELFF
TGTGCCAGCAGCCCCTCGGGGTTCGGGGAGCTGTTTTTT
>.|.|TRBJ1-6|TRBV27
CASSFGIDSPLHF
TGTGCCAGCAGTTTCGGTATAGATTCACCCCTCCACTTT
>few|.|TRBJ1-1|TRBV6-6
CASSYPDAGRTEAFF
TGTGCCAGCAGTTACCCGGACGCTGGTCGCACTGAAGCTTTCTTT
>.|.|TRBJ2-5|TRBV19
CASSMAGKTQYF
TGTGCCAGTAGTATGGCAGGGAAGACCCAGTACTTC
>few|.|TRBJ2-1|TRBV27
CASSPLRLATSSYNEQFF
TGTGCCAGCAGTCCTTTGAGATTAGCGACAAGCTCCTACAATGAGCAGTTCTTC
>.|.|TRBJ2-6|TRBV19
CASRGRGAGANVLTF
TGTGCCAGTAGAGGTAGGGGGGCTGGGGCCAACGTCCTGACTTTC
>once|.|TRBJ1-2|TRBV28
CASRTANYGYTF
TGTGCCAGCAGGACAGCTAACTATGGCTACACCTTC
>.|.|TRBJ2-5|TRBV5-1
CASSLTKAETQYF
TGCGCCAGCAGCTTGACCAAGGCAGAGACCCAGTACTTC
>few|TRBD1|TRBJ1-2|TRBV19
CASSIDETGVGGYTF
TGTGCCAGTAGTATAGATGAGACAGGGGTCGGTGGCTACACCTTC
>.|.|TRBJ2-3|TRBV5-5
CASSWRQGSDTQYF
TGTGCCAGCAGCTGGCGTCAGGGGTCAGATACGCAGTATTTT
>.|.|TRBJ2-7|TRBV23-1
CASSQEDRNYEQYF
TGCGCCAGCAGTCAAGAGGACAGAAACTACGAGCAGTACTTC
>.|.|TRBJ1-1|TRBV27
CASSLSRGTEAFF
TGTGCCAGCAGTTTGAGCAGGGGCACTGAAGCTTTCTTT
>.|TRBD2|TRBJ2-1|TRBV5-1
CASSLRGAGGPRAHNEQFF
TGCGCCAGCAGCTTGAGGGGAGCGGGGGGGCCGAGGGCCCACAATGAGCAGTTCTTC
>.|.|TRBJ1-1|TRBV5-1
CASSLGGSNTEAFF
TGCGCCAGCAGCTTGGGGGGTTCGAACACTGAAGCTTTCTTT
>.|TRBD1|TRBJ1-2|TRBV5-1
CASSLATGEKHYGYTF
TGCGCCAGCAGCTTGGCGACAGGGGAGAAACACTATGGCTACACCTTC
>medium-sized|.|TRBJ2-7|TRBV18
CASSPVGRAHEQYF
TGTGCCAGCTCACCAGTTGGCAGGGCACACGAGCAGTACTTC
>.|TRBD2|TRBJ2-3|TRBV11-2
CASSPRTSGITDTQYF
TGTGCCAGCAGCCCCCGGACTAGCGGAATCACAGATACGCAGTATTTT
>.|TRBD1|TRBJ1-1|TRBV19
CASSSGQGGAFF
TGTGCCAGTAGTTCCGGACAGGGGGGGGCTTTCTTT
>.|TRBD1|TRBJ2-7|TRBV5-8
CASSYRDRGGEQYF
TGTGCCAGCAGTTACCGGGACAGGGGCGGCGAGCAGTACTTC
>.|.|TRBJ1-4|TRBV9
CASSEGPSTGPNEKLFF
TGTGCCAGCAGCGAGGGCCCCTCAACGGGACCTAATGAAAAACTGTTTTTT
>once|.|TRBJ2-3|TRBV6-6
CASSYRDVDTQYF
TGTGCCAGCAGTTACCGGGATGTGGATACGCAGTATTTT
>.|.|TRBJ1-1|TRBV7-9
CASSFGTRAEAFF
TGTGCCAGCAGCTTCGGGACAAGAGCTGAAGCTTTCTTT
>.|.|TRBJ1-5|TRBV6-1
CASRTQGYQPQHF
TGTGCCAGCAGAACCCAGGGGTATCAGCCCCAGCATTTT
>once|TRBD1|TRBJ1-6|TRBV30
CAWSVRDSLNSPLHF
TGTGCCTGGAGTGTACGGGACAGCCTTAATTCACCCCTCCACTTT
>.|TRBD1|TRBJ1-2|TRBV29-1
CSVLYPGGQGSGYGYTF
TGCAGCGTTCTCTACCCCGGGGGACAGGGTTCCGGCTATGGCTACACCTTC
>.|.|TRBJ1-3|TRBV18
CASSLPRSTGNTIYF
TGTGCCAGCTCACTACCCCGGAGTACTGGAAACACCATATATTTT
>.|TRBD1|TRBJ1-2|TRBV4-3
CASSQVLRDRGGYTF
TGCGCCAGCAGCCAAGTCCTCCGGGACAGGGGTGGCTACACCTTC
>.|.|TRBJ1-1|TRBV30
CAWSWGGRNTEAFF
TGTGCCTGGAGTTGGGGAGGTCGGAACACTGAAGCTTTCTTT
>few|.|TRBJ1-5|TRBV7-2
CASSLTQGQPQHF
TGTGCCAGCAGCCTAACTCAGGGTCAGCCCCAGCATTTT
>.|.|TRBJ2-2|TRBV4-2
CASSQDLLASGELFF
TGTGCCAGCAGCCAAGATCTCCTAGCCTCCGGGGAGCTGTTTTTT
>.|.|TRBJ1-1|TRBV4-2
CASSLRRNTEAFF
TGTGCCAGCAGCCTACGACGGAACACTGAAGCTTTCTTT
>.|.|TRBJ2-7|TRBV6-5
CASSYSARVGGEQYF
TGTGCCAGCAGTTACTCGGCCCGGGTGGGAGGCGAGCAGTACTTC
>.|TRBD1|TRBJ1-1|TRBV15
CATSRENRGQTEAFF
TGTGCCACCAGCAGAGAAAACAGGGGGCAGACTGAAGCTTTCTTT
>.|.|TRBJ1-2|TRBV9
CASSVELGGASNGYTF
TGTGCCAGCAGCGTAGAATTGGGGGGCGCTTCTAATGGCTACACCTTC
>.|TRBD1|TRBJ1-1|TRBV10-3
CATNSGGQMNTEAFF
TGTGCCACCAATTCAGGGGGGCAGATGAACACTGAAGCTTTCTTT
>few|.|TRBJ2-7|TRBV7-6
CASSLSEAYEQYF
TGTGCCAGCAGCTTGAGTGAGGCCTACGAGCAGTACTTC
>once|TRBD1|TRBJ1-3|TRBV5-4
CASSSPQGAGNTIYF
TGTGCCAGCAGCTCCCCCCAGGGGGCTGGAAACACCATATATTTT
>medium-sized|.|TRBJ1-2|TRBV29-1
CSVEGYGYTF
TGCAGCGTTGAAGGGTACGGCTACACCTTC